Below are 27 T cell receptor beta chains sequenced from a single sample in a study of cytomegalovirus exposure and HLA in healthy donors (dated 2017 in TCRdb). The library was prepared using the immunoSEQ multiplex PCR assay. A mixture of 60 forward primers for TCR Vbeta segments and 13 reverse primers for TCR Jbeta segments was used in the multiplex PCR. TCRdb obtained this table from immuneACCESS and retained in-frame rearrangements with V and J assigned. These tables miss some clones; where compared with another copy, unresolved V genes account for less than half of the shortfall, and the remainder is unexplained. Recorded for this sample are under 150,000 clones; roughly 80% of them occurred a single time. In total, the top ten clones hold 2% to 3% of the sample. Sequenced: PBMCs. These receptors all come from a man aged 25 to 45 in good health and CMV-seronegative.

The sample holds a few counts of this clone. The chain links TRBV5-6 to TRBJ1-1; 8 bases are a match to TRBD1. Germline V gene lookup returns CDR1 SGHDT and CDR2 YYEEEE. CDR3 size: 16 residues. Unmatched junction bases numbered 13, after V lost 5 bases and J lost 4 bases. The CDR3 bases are TGTGCCAGCAGGGGGTTTGGACAGGGTGGATTCACTGAAGCTTTCTTT. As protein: CASRGFGQGGFTEAFF.

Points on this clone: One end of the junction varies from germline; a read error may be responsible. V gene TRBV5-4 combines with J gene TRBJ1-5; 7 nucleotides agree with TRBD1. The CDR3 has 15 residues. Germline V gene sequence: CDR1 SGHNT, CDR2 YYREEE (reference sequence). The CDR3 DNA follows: TGTGCCAGCAGCTTCGGGACAGACGCCAATCAGCCCCAGAATTTT. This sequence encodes CASSFGTDANQPQNF.

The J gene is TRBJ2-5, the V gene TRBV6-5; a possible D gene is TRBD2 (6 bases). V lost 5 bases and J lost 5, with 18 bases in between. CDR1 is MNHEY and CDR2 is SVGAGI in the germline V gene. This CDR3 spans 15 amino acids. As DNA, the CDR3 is TGTGCCAGCAGTCGGGGGTTGCAAGCTAGTGAGACCCAGTACTTC. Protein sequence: CASSRGLQASETQYF.

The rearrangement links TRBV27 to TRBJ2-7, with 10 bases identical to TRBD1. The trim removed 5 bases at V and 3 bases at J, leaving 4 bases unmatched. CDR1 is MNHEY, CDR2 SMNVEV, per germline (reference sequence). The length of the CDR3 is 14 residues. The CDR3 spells CASSKGQGFYEQYF. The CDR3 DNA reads TGTGCCAGCAGTAAGGGACAGGGGTTCTACGAGCAGTACTTC.

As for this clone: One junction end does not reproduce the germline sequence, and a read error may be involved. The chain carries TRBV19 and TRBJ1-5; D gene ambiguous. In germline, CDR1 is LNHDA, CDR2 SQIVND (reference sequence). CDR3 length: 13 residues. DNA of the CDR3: TGTGCCAGTAGTATCGGGTCCAATCAGCCCCAGAATTTT. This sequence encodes CASSIGSNQPQNF.

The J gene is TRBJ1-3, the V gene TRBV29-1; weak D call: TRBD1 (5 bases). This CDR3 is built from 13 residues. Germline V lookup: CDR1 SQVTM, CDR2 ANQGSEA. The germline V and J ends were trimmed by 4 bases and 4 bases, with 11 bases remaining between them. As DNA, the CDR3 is TGCAGCGTTGGGGAGGGGATAGGAAACACCATATATTTT. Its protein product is CSVGEGIGNTIYF.

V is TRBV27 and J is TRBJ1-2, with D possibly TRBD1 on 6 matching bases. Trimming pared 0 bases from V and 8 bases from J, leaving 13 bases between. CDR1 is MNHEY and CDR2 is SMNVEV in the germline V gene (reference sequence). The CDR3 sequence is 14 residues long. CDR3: CASSLSDRSAGYTF. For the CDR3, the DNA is TGTGCCAGCAGTTTATCGGACAGATCGGCGGGCTACACCTTC.

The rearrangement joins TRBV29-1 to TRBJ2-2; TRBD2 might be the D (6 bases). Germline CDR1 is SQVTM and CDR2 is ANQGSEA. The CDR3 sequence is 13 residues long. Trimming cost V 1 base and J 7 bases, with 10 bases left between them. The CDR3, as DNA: TGCAGCGTTGAAGCTGGGGAGGTCGGGGAGCTGTTTTTT. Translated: CSVEAGEVGELFF.

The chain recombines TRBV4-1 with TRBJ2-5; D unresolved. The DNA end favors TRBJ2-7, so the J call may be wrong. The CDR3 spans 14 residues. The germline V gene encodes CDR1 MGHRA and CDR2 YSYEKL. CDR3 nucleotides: TGCGCCAGCAGCCAACCATTAAGCTCCTACGAGCAGTACTTC. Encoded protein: CASSQPLSSYEQYF.

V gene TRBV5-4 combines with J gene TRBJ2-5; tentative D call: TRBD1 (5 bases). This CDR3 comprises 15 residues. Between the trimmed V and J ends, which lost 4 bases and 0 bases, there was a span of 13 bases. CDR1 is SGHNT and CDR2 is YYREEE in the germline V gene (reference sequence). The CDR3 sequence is CASSQDSLNQETQYF. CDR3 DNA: TGTGCCAGCAGCCAAGACAGCCTAAACCAAGAGACCCAGTACTTC.

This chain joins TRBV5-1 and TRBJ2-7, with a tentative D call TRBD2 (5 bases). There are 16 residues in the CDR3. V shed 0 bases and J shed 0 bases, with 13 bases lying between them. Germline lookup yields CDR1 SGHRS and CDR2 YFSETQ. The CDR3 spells CASSLETFSASYEQYF. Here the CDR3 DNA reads TGCGCCAGCAGCTTGGAGACCTTTAGCGCCTCCTACGAGCAGTACTTC.

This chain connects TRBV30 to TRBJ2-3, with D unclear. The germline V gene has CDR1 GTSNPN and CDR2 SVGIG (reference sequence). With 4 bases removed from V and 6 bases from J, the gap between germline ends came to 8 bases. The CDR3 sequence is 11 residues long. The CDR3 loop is CAWILRDTQYF. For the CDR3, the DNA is TGTGCCTGGATTCTCCGGGATACGCAGTATTTT.

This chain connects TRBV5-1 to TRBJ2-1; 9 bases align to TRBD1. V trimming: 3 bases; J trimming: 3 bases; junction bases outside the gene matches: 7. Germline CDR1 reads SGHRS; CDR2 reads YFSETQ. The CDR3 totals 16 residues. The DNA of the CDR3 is TGCGCCAGCAGCTCTAGGTTGGGACAGGGCTACAATGAGCAGTTCTTC. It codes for CASSSRLGQGYNEQFF.

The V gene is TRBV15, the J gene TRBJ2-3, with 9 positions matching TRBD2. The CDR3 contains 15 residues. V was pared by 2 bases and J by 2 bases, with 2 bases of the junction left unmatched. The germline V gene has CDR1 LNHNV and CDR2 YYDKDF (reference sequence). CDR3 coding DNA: TGTGCCACCAGCAGAAGACTAGCGGACACAGATACGCAGTATTTT. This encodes CATSRRLADTDTQYF.

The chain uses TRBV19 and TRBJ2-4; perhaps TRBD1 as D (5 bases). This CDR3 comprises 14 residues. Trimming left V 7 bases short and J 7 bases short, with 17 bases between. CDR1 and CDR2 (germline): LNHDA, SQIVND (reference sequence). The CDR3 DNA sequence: TGTGCCAGTAAATACAGCGACAGCCGGAACATTCAGTACTTC. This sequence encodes CASKYSDSRNIQYF. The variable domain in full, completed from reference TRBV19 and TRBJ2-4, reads DGGITQSPKYLFRKEGQNVTLSCEQNLNHDAMYWYRQDPGQGLRLIYYSQIVNDFQKGDIAEGYSVSREKKESFPLTVTSAQKNPTAFYLCASKYSDSRNIQYFGAGTRLSVL.

Here the CDR3 DNA reads TGTGCCAGCAGCTCCGGGACAGATAATGAAAAACTGTTTTTT. Translating it yields CASSSGTDNEKLFF. The chain recombines TRBV7-2 with TRBJ1-4, with 7 positions matching TRBD1. V gave up 4 bases and J gave up 4 bases; unmatched junction bases: 3. CDR3 length equals 14 residues. Germline loops: CDR1 SGHTA, CDR2 FQGNSA. Based on the CDR3 plus reference TRBV7-2 and TRBJ1-4, the full variable domain is GAGVSQSPSNKVTEKGKDVELRCDPISGHTALYWYRQSLGQGLEFLIYFQGNSAPDKSGLPSDRFSAERTGGSVSTLTIQRTQQEDSAVYLCASSSGTDNEKLFFGSGTQLSVL.

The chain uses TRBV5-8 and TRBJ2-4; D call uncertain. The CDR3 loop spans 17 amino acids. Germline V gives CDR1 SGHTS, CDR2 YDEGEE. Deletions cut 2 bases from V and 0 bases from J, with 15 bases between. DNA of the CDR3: TGTGCCAGCAGCTTCCCCTTACTACTGAGAGCCAAAAACATTCAGTACTTC. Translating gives CASSFPLLLRAKNIQYF. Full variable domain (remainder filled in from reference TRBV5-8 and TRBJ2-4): EAGVTQSPTHLIKTRGQQATLRCSPISGHTSVYWYQQALGLGLQFLLWYDEGEERNRGNFPPRFSGRQFPNYSSELNVNALELEDSALYLCASSFPLLLRAKNIQYFGAGTRLSVL.

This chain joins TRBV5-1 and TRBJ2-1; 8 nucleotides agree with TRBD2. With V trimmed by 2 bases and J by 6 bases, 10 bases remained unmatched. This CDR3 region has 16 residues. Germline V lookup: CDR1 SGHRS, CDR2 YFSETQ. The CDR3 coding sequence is TGCGCCAGCAGCTTCGGACTAGCTCAAACTCGCAATGAGCAGTTCTTC. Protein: CASSFGLAQTRNEQFF.

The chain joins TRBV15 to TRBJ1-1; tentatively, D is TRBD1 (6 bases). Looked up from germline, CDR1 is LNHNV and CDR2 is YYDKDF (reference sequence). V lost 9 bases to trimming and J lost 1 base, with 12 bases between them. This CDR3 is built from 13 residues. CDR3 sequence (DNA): TGTGCCACGGGCCGGGACACGAACACTGAAGCTTTCTTT. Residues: CATGRDTNTEAFF.

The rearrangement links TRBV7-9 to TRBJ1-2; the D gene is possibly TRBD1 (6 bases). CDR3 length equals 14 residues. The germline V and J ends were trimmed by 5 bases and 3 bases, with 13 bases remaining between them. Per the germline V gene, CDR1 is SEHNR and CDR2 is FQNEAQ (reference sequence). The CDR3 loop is CASSPQWTDYGYTF. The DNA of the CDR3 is TGTGCCAGCAGCCCTCAATGGACAGACTATGGCTACACCTTC.

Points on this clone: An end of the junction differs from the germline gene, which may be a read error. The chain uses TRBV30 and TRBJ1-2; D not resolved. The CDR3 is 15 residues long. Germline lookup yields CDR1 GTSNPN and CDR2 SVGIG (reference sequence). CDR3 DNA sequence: TGTGCCTGGAGTGTTGTGGGAGGGAGCCTCTATGGCTACCCCTTC. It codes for CAWSVVGGSLYGYPF.

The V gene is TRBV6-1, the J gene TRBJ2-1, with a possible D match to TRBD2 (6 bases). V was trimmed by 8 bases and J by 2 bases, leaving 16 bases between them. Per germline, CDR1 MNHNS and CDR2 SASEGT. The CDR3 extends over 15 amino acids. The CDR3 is CASVTLSGAYNEQFF. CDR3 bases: TGTGCCAGCGTGACCTTATCGGGAGCCTACAATGAGCAGTTCTTC.

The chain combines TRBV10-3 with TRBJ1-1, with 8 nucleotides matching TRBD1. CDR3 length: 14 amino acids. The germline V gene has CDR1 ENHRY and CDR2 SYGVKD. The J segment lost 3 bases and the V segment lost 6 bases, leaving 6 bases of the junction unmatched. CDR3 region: CAIRPGQVDTEAFF. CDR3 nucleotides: TGTGCCATCAGGCCGGGACAGGTTGACACTGAAGCTTTCTTT.

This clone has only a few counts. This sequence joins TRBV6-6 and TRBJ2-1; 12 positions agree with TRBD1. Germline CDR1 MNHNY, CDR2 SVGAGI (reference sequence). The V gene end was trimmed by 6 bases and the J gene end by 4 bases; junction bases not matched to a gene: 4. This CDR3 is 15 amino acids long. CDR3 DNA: TGTGCCAGCAGCCCGGGACAGGGGGCTTACAATGAGCAGTTCTTC. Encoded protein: CASSPGQGAYNEQFF.

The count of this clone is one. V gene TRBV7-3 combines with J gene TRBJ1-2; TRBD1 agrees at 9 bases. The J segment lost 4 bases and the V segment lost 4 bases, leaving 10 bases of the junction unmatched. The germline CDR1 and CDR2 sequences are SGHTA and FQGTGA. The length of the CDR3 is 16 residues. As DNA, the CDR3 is TGTGCCAGCAGCTCACGACAGGGGGGAGGGAGCTATGGCTACACCTTC. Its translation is CASSSRQGGGSYGYTF.

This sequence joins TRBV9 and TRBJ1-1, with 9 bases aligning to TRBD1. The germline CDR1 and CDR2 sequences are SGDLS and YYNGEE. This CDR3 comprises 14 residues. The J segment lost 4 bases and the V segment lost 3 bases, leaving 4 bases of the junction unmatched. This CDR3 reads CASSATGGSTEAFF. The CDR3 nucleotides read TGTGCCAGCAGCGCGACAGGGGGAAGCACTGAAGCTTTCTTT.

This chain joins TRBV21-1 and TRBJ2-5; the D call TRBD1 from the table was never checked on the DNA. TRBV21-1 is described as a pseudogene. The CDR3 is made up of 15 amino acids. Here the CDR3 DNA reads TGTGCCAACGATTCCCGGGACAGGGTCGGGGAGACCCAGTACTTC. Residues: CANDSRDRVGETQYF.